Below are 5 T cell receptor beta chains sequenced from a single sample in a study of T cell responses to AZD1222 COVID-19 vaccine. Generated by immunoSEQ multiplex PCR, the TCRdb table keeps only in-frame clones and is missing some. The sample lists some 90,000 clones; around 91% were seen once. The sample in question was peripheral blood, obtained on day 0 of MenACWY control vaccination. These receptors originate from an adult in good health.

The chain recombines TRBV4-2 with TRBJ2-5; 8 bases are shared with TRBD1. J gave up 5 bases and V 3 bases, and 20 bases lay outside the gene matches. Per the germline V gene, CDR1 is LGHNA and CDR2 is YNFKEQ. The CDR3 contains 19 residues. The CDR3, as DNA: TGTGCCAGCAGCCACGCCTGGACAGGGAGGTCCGATCACGTGGAGACCCAGTACTTC. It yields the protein CASSHAWTGRSDHVETQYF.

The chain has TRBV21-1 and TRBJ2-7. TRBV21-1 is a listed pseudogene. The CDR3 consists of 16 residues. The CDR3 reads CASKHSGGPLSYEQYF. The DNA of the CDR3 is TGTGCCAGCAAGCATTCTGGGGGGCCCCTTTCCTACGAGCAGTACTTC.

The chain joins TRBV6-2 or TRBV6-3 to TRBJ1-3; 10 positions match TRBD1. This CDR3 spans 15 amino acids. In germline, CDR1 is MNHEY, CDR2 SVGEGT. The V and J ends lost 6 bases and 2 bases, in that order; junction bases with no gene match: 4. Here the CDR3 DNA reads TGTGCCAGCAGCCGGGACAGGGGAGCTGGAAACACCATATATTTT. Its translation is CASSRDRGAGNTIYF.

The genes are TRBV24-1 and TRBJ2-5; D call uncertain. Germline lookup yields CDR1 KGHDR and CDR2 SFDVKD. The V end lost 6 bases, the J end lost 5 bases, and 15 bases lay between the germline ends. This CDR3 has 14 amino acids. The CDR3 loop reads CATSLGQPRETQYF. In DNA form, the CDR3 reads TGTGCCACCAGTTTGGGCCAGCCGCGGGAGACCCAGTACTTC.

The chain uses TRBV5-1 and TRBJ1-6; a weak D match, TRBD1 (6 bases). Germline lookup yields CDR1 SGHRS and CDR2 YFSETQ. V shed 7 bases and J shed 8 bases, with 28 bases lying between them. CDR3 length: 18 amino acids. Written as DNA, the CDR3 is TGCGCCAGCGGTCACGGACAGCCCTCTGGCCTAAGCGATTCACCCCTCCACTTT. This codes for CASGHGQPSGLSDSPLHF.